A single TCR beta chain is shown here with its context. Its antigen is unknown. This sample was included in a study of T cell responses to AZD1222 COVID-19 vaccine. Looking at the study overall: Second-dose timings of about 4 or about 12 weeks were pooled. Findings of the study overall: Baseline testing showed seropositivity in only six AZD1222 recipients.

Profiled with immunoSEQ multiplex PCR; TCRdb holds only in-frame clones, not every one. The sample lists roughly 140,000 clones, around 88% seen once, with around 2.1% in the top ten. The germline CDR1 and CDR2 sequences are SQVTM and ANQGSEA. V gave up 6 bases and J gave up 3 bases; unmatched junction bases: 17. The CDR3 extends over 17 amino acids. The sequenced sample was peripheral blood, obtained on day 0 of AZD1222 vaccination. The origin of this receptor is an adult in good health. This sequence joins TRBV29-1 and TRBJ2-7, with 10 bases that match TRBD1. The CDR3 reads CSVRRAWGTGDIYEQYF. In nucleotides, the CDR3 is TGCAGCGTCCGAAGGGCCTGGGGGACAGGGGATATCTACGAGCAGTACTTC.